These 28 T cell receptor beta chains came from one sample sequenced in a study of blood T cell repertoires in COVID-19. The data were produced by immunoSEQ multiplex PCR, yet TCRdb's version contains in-frame clones alone and is incomplete. This repertoire shows some 300,000 clones, 75% to 90% found once; its top ten account for 13%. The sequenced sample was peripheral blood. The origin of the receptors is a woman in her 70s with COVID-19, enrolled during active disease.

The chain carries TRBV7-9 and TRBJ2-7; possible D gene TRBD1, 6 bases. CDR1 and CDR2 from the germline V gene are SEHNR and FQNEAQ (reference sequence). This CDR3 comprises 15 residues. Trimming left V 3 bases short and J 6 bases short, with 18 bases between. The CDR3 nucleotides are TGTGCCAGCAGCTTCTTCCGGACAGTCCCTTCCGAGCAGTACTTC. It specifies CASSFFRTVPSEQYF.

The V and J genes are TRBV2 and TRBJ1-1, with D hard to call. Trimming left V 4 bases short and J 1 base short, with 7 bases between. The CDR3 covers 13 residues. From germline, CDR1 is SNHLY and CDR2 FYNNEI. CDR3 nucleotides: TGTGCCAGCAGTGTTCATTCGAACACTGAAGCTTTCTTT. Translated: CASSVHSNTEAFF.

The genes are TRBV19 and TRBJ2-7; D unclear. The V end lost 5 bases, the J end lost 6 bases, and 11 bases lay between the germline ends. The CDR3 extends over 12 amino acids. The germline V gene has CDR1 LNHDA and CDR2 SQIVND (reference sequence). CDR3: CASSVRGSEQYF. In DNA form, the CDR3 reads TGTGCCAGTAGTGTTAGAGGATCCGAGCAGTACTTC.

V gene TRBV5-6 combines with J gene TRBJ2-7; 13 nucleotides line up with TRBD2. J gave up 5 bases and V 2 bases, and 4 bases lay outside the gene matches. Germline CDR1 and CDR2: SGHDT and YYEEEE. The CDR3 has 15 amino acids. The CDR3 sequence is CASSFLLAGGHEQYF. In DNA form, the CDR3 reads TGTGCCAGCAGCTTCCTACTAGCGGGGGGGCACGAGCAGTACTTC.

V and J are TRBV4-1 and TRBJ2-5; D call uncertain. Looked up from germline, CDR1 is MGHRA and CDR2 is YSYEKL. The CDR3 sequence is 16 residues long. With 7 bases removed from V and 2 bases from J, the gap between germline ends came to 20 bases. The CDR3: CASKPSSERPQETQYF. The CDR3 region has the DNA TGCGCCAGCAAGCCCTCCTCCGAGAGGCCGCAAGAGACCCAGTACTTC.

V and J are TRBV6-5 and TRBJ2-7; 9 nucleotides match TRBD2. J was trimmed by 2 bases and V by 6 bases; bases with no gene match: 5. Germline V gene lookup returns CDR1 MNHEY and CDR2 SVGAGI. The CDR3 sequence is 14 residues long. The CDR3 loop is CASSLSGGPYEQYF. CDR3 nucleotide sequence: TGTGCCAGCAGCCTTAGCGGGGGACCCTACGAGCAGTACTTC.

This clone was counted only a few times. The rearrangement joins TRBV5-4 to TRBJ2-7, with 9 positions matching TRBD1. This CDR3 region has 15 residues. Germline V gene sequence: CDR1 SGHNT, CDR2 YYREEE (reference sequence). The V segment lost 4 bases and the J segment 2 bases; nucleotides outside the gene matches: 7. The CDR3 here is CASSEPGQGTYEQYF. The CDR3, as DNA: TGTGCCAGCAGCGAACCGGGACAGGGCACCTACGAGCAGTACTTC.

This sequence joins TRBV10-2 and TRBJ2-2; 7 nucleotides match TRBD1. The ends lost 2 bases at V and 0 bases at J; junction bases unmatched: 3. This CDR3 spans 16 amino acids. Germline CDR1 is WSHSY and CDR2 is SAAADI. The CDR3 loop is CASSEPGQTNTGELFF. Written as DNA, the CDR3 is TGCGCCAGCAGTGAGCCGGGACAGACGAACACCGGGGAGCTGTTTTTT.

V usage is TRBV24-1 and J usage is TRBJ2-5, with D perhaps TRBD1 (6 bases). Deletions cut 9 bases from V and 2 bases from J, with 15 bases between. Germline-derived CDR1 and CDR2 are KGHDR and SFDVKD. The CDR3 is 14 amino acids. CDR3 sequence (DNA): TGTGCCACCGCAGGGGAAGGAAGGCAAGAGACCCAGTACTTC. This codes for CATAGEGRQETQYF.

This chain uses TRBV28 with TRBJ1-5; D might be TRBD1 (6 bases). Germline lookup yields CDR1 MDHEN and CDR2 SYDVKM. V lost 5 bases to trimming and J lost 3 bases, with 14 bases between them. The CDR3 sequence is 15 residues long. The CDR3 bases are TGTGCCAGCAGTCCTCGGACAGCTTTCAATCAGCCCCAGCATTTT. It yields the protein CASSPRTAFNQPQHF.

In nucleotides, the CDR3 is TGTGCCAGCAGTTTATCGGGACAGGGAACCTACGAGCAGTACTTC. Its protein product is CASSLSGQGTYEQYF. The chain has TRBV27 and TRBJ2-7; 9 bases are a match to TRBD1. The V gene's germline CDR1 is MNHEY and CDR2 SMNVEV (reference sequence). The CDR3 is 15 residues long. Unmatched junction bases numbered 2, after V lost 0 bases and J lost 2 bases.

The table lists this clone with a count of one. This chain links TRBV5-4 with TRBJ2-5; 14 positions match TRBD2. Per germline, CDR1 SGHNT and CDR2 YYREEE (reference sequence). V lost 4 bases to trimming and J lost 4 bases; unmatched junction nucleotides: 3. This CDR3 is built from 15 residues. The CDR3 loop is CASSGTSGGRETQYF. Written as DNA, the CDR3 is TGTGCCAGCAGCGGGACTAGCGGGGGACGAGAGACCCAGTACTTC.

This chain connects TRBV7-2 to TRBJ2-3; 11 nucleotides match TRBD2. From germline, CDR1 is SGHTA and CDR2 FQGNSA. The CDR3 extends over 15 amino acids. Trimming at V came to 5 bases and at J to 4 bases, leaving 5 bases not matched to a gene. The CDR3 loop reads CASSPSGGMADTQYF. The DNA of the CDR3 is TGTGCCAGCAGCCCTAGCGGGGGGATGGCAGATACGCAGTATTTT.

V is TRBV27 and J is TRBJ1-1, with D hard to call. Germline CDR1 MNHEY, CDR2 SMNVEV (reference sequence). This CDR3 has 14 amino acids. V was shortened by 2 bases and J by 5 bases, with 12 bases between the two germline ends. DNA of the CDR3: TGTGCCAGCAGTTTAGGGGTACGGGGAACTGAAGCTTTCTTT. This translates into CASSLGVRGTEAFF.

V and J are TRBV19 and TRBJ2-1, with TRBD1 identical over 9 bases. Germline lookup yields CDR1 LNHDA and CDR2 SQIVND (reference sequence). This CDR3 is built from 15 residues. V was pared by 6 bases and J by 8 bases, with 11 bases of the junction left unmatched. CDR3 nucleotides: TGTGCCAGTAGCCTCCGGGACAGGGTAAGGGATGAGCAGTTCTTC. This sequence encodes CASSLRDRVRDEQFF.

The chain couples TRBV27 to TRBJ1-2; D uncertain. Germline CDR1 is MNHEY and CDR2 is SMNVEV (reference sequence). The CDR3 runs to 11 residues. The germline V and J ends were trimmed by 6 bases and 6 bases, with 8 bases remaining between them. In DNA form, the CDR3 reads TGTGCCAGCAGGGGCCGTCATGGCTACACCTTC. This translates into CASRGRHGYTF.

The rearrangement links TRBV20-1 to TRBJ1-1; 8 bases map to TRBD1. Germline V gene data show CDR1 as DFQATT and CDR2 as SNEGSKA (reference sequence). V gave up 6 bases and J gave up 8 bases; unmatched junction bases: 5. The length of the CDR3 is 11 residues. In DNA, the CDR3 is TGCAGTGCCTACCGGACAGGGGAAGCTTTCTTT. Protein product: CSAYRTGEAFF.

This clone has a count of ten or more. V usage is TRBV27 and J usage is TRBJ2-7; 9 bases map to TRBD2. Per germline, CDR1 MNHEY and CDR2 SMNVEV (reference sequence). This CDR3 comprises 13 residues. V lost 5 bases, J lost 7 bases, and 6 bases stayed unmatched. The CDR3 region has the DNA TGTGCCAGCAGTAGGACTAGCGTGGGTGAGCAGTACTTC. This gives the protein CASSRTSVGEQYF.

The CDR3 sequence: CASSGGLNEKLFF. The CDR3 coding sequence is TGCGCCAGCAGCGGCGGTCTTAATGAAAAACTGTTTTTT. This chain links TRBV5-1 with TRBJ1-4; D call uncertain. The germline V gene encodes CDR1 SGHRS and CDR2 YFSETQ. The CDR3 totals 13 residues. Trimming pared 4 bases from V and 4 bases from J, leaving 8 bases between.

V is TRBV21-1 and J is TRBJ1-1; TRBD1 is taken as the D call from the table, unchecked against the DNA. TRBV21-1 is given as a pseudogene. This CDR3 spans 14 amino acids. The chain's CDR3 is CASSSRAIPRGAFF. The CDR3 DNA follows: TGTGCCAGCAGCTCTCGAGCGATTCCTAGGGGAGCTTTCTTT.

The chain carries TRBV5-1 and TRBJ1-2; perhaps TRBD1 as D (6 bases). The CDR3 sequence is 18 residues long. Germline lookup yields CDR1 SGHRS and CDR2 YFSETQ. V shed 3 bases and J shed 0 bases, with 21 bases lying between them. CDR3 region: CASSSNPFRQVANYGYTF. CDR3 bases: TGCGCCAGCAGCTCCAACCCGTTCCGACAGGTTGCTAACTATGGCTACACCTTC. The full variable domain, with the rest looked up from reference TRBV5-1 and TRBJ1-2, is KAGVTQTPRYLIKTRGQQVTLSCSPISGHRSVSWYQQTPGQGLQFLFEYFSETQRNKGNFPGRFSGRQFSNSRSEMNVSTLELGDSALYLCASSSNPFRQVANYGYTFGSGTRLTVV.

About this clone: Within the sample, other DNA sequences also encode this same CDR3. V and J are TRBV7-2 and TRBJ1-1; possible D gene TRBD1, 6 bases. Between the trimmed V and J ends, which lost 4 bases and 2 bases, there was a span of 11 bases. Germline CDR1 and CDR2: SGHTA and FQGNSA. CDR3 length: 14 amino acids. The DNA for the CDR3 is TGTGCCAGCAGCTCCCAGGGGAGTAACACTGAAGCTTTCTTT. Translated: CASSSQGSNTEAFF. The variable domain in full, with the rest retrieved from reference TRBV7-2 and TRBJ1-1, is GAGVSQSPSNKVTEKGKDVELRCDPISGHTALYWYRQSLGQGLEFLIYFQGNSAPDKSGLPSDRFSAERTGGSVSTLTIQRTQQEDSAVYLCASSSQGSNTEAFFGQGTRLTVV.

CDR3 coding DNA: TGTGCCAGCAGCTTAAGTCCGGGTGATAGGTCCGATGAGCAGTTCTTC. It translates to CASSLSPGDRSDEQFF. The chain carries TRBV7-3 and TRBJ2-1; no reliable D call. The ends were cut back, 1 base at V and 8 bases at J, with 18 bases in the middle. The CDR3 length is 16 residues. Germline CDR1 is SGHTA and CDR2 is FQGTGA.

The chain couples TRBV27 to TRBJ1-2; 8 bases agree with TRBD1. J was trimmed by 4 bases and V by 3 bases; bases with no gene match: 1. Per germline, CDR1 MNHEY and CDR2 SMNVEV (reference sequence). There are 13 residues in the CDR3. The CDR3 here is CASSFGQGYGYTF. DNA of the CDR3: TGTGCCAGCAGTTTTGGACAGGGCTATGGCTACACCTTC.

The CDR3 coding sequence is TGCGCCAGCAGCTTGGGAGTATTGGGCCCAGATACGCAGTATTTT. This translates into CASSLGVLGPDTQYF. The V gene is TRBV5-1, the J gene TRBJ2-3; D is uncertain. Trimming removed 0 bases at V and 4 bases at J, with 12 bases between. From germline, CDR1 is SGHRS and CDR2 YFSETQ. The CDR3 consists of 15 residues.

The chain recombines TRBV19 with TRBJ1-2; TRBD1 matches at 7 bases. The CDR3 consists of 15 residues. V lost 6 bases, J lost 5 bases, and 12 bases stayed unmatched. Germline assignment: CDR1 LNHDA and CDR2 SQIVND (reference sequence). The CDR3 spells CASREPGQLFYGYTF. CDR3 sequence (DNA): TGTGCCAGTAGAGAACCGGGACAGCTATTTTATGGCTACACCTTC. The variable domain in full, completed from reference TRBV19 and TRBJ1-2, reads DGGITQSPKYLFRKEGQNVTLSCEQNLNHDAMYWYRQDPGQGLRLIYYSQIVNDFQKGDIAEGYSVSREKKESFPLTVTSAQKNPTAFYLCASREPGQLFYGYTFGSGTRLTVV.

The genes are TRBV4-1 and TRBJ1-5; D possibly corresponds to TRBD1 (5 bases). Germline CDR1 is MGHRA and CDR2 is YSYEKL. Trimming removed 0 bases at V and 6 bases at J, with 12 bases between. The CDR3 consists of 15 residues. This CDR3 is CASSQEMFTGQPQHF. In nucleotides, the CDR3 is TGCGCCAGCAGCCAAGAGATGTTCACAGGTCAGCCCCAGCATTTT.

CDR3 amino acids: CASSSTPGQGGYGYTF. DNA of the CDR3: TGTGCCAGCAGTTCAACGCCGGGACAGGGAGGCTATGGCTACACCTTC. The J gene is TRBJ1-2, the V gene TRBV27; 9 nucleotides agree with TRBD1. V was pared by 4 bases and J by 4 bases, with 10 bases of the junction left unmatched. Germline CDR1 MNHEY, CDR2 SMNVEV (reference sequence). This CDR3 comprises 16 residues.